This T cell receptor (beta chain) was sequenced in a study of cytotoxic CD8 clonotypes in ibrutinib-treated CLL. This table comes from immunoSEQ multiplex PCR, and its TCRdb copy is limited to in-frame clones, with some not included. The sample includes just over 200,000 clones, 65% to 80% of them seen just once. This clone was picked up a small number of times. The CDR3 extends over 16 amino acids. J lost 6 bases, V lost 1 base, and 15 bases had no gene match. Per the germline V gene, CDR1 is GTSNPN and CDR2 is SVGIG (reference sequence). The TCR comes from a human donor with chronic lymphocytic leukemia. The chain joins TRBV30 to TRBJ2-7; 7 nucleotides align to TRBD1. Sequencing was performed on PBMCs, taken after 12 months of ibrutinib treatment. CDR3 sequence reads: CAWSAFADRITGEQYF. In nucleotides, the CDR3 is TGTGCCTGGAGTGCATTTGCGGACAGGATCACGGGCGAGCAGTACTTC.